A selection of T cell receptor beta chains follows, all from one sample in a study of T cell repertoires in cytomegalovirus infection. TCRdb used MiXCR to reprocess the reads, holding one entry per CDR3 protein. The sample lists about 180,000 distinct CDR3 sequences, about 15% occurring once. Sequencing was done on a sample of PBMCs. Source of these receptors: a human donor in good health (CMV status not recorded). Some clones in this sample may be carry-over from other donors' samples. CDR3s include the opening cysteine and the closing phenylalanine or tryptophan. A D gene is named only where the DNA matches it firmly. Clone sizes are given selectively: once, few, many, or a class where the clone is expanded.

D: NA; size: many; V: TRBV5-4; J: TRBJ1-2; DNA: TGTGCCAGCAGCCGGGGGTTTGGCGTCGGCTACACCTTC; CDR3: CASSRGFGVGYTF
D: NA; size: many; V: TRBV28; J: TRBJ1-4; DNA: TGTGCCAGCAGCCCCCAGGGGCGGTGGGAAAAACTGTTTTTT; CDR3: CASSPQGRWEKLFF
D: NA; size: many; V: TRBV18; J: TRBJ1-4; DNA: TGTGCCAGCTCACCAGGGGCGCCACGCCGTAATGAAAAACTGTTTTTT; CDR3: CASSPGAPRRNEKLFF
D: NA; size: many; V: TRBV15; J: TRBJ1-5; DNA: TGTGCCACCAGCAGAGAAGGCGAGTTTTGGAATCAGCCCCAGCATTTT; CDR3: CATSREGEFWNQPQHF
D: NA; size: NA; V: TRBV29-1; J: TRBJ1-4; DNA: TGCAGCGTCGGGACATATGAAAAACTGTTTTTT; CDR3: CSVGTYEKLFF
D: NA; size: few; V: TRBV7-9; J: TRBJ2-1; DNA: TGTGCCAGCAGCTTATTACTAGGTTCCTACAATGAGCAGTTCTTC; CDR3: CASSLLLGSYNEQFF
D: NA; size: few; V: TRBV7-9; J: TRBJ2-1; DNA: TGTGCCAGCAGCTTAGCCCCAGGGACCTACAATGAGCAGTTCTTC; CDR3: CASSLAPGTYNEQFF
D: NA; size: few; V: TRBV7-9; J: TRBJ2-7; DNA: TGTGCCAGCAGGCTTCTTGGGGGTCAGCAGTACTTC; CDR3: CASRLLGGQQYF
D: TRBD1; size: few; V: TRBV9; J: TRBJ1-2; DNA: TGTGCCAGCAGCCTCCGGACAGGGGATGGCTACACCTTC; CDR3: CASSLRTGDGYTF
D: NA; size: few; V: TRBV6-2/TRBV6-3; J: TRBJ2-2; DNA: TGTGCCAGCAGACAGCGAACGAACACCGGGGAGCTGTTTTTT; CDR3: CASRQRTNTGELFF
D: NA; size: many; V: TRBV5-4; J: TRBJ1-2; DNA: TGTGCCAGCAGTCTATCCGGGGGTCGTGCTGGCTACACCTTC; CDR3: CASSLSGGRAGYTF
D: NA; size: NA; V: TRBV7-3; J: TRBJ2-3; DNA: TGTGCCAGCAGCTTAAACCGGGGTGCGCTCACAGATACGCAGTATTTT; CDR3: CASSLNRGALTDTQYF
D: TRBD2; size: NA; V: TRBV19; J: TRBJ2-2; DNA: TGTGCCAGTAACCCGCCCGGGAGGGCCGGGGAGCTGTTTTTT; CDR3: CASNPPGRAGELFF
D: NA; size: NA; V: TRBV5-1; J: TRBJ2-1; DNA: TGCGCCAGCAGCGTGACTAGCAATGAGCAGTTCTTC; CDR3: CASSVTSNEQFF
D: NA; size: many; V: TRBV2; J: TRBJ1-5; DNA: TGTGCCAGCCTACAGGGAGCCGGCAATCAGCCCCAGCATTTT; CDR3: CASLQGAGNQPQHF
D: NA; size: many; V: TRBV7-2; J: TRBJ2-7; DNA: TGTGCCAGCAGCTTTACGGACGGCAACTACGAGCAGTACTTC; CDR3: CASSFTDGNYEQYF
D: TRBD1; size: NA; V: TRBV2; J: TRBJ1-1; DNA: TGTGCCAGCCGACAGGGGGCGCATACTGAAGCTTTCTTT; CDR3: CASRQGAHTEAFF
D: TRBD1; size: many; V: TRBV2; J: TRBJ1-4; DNA: TGTGCCAGCAGTCAAAGACAGGGTGGTGAAAAACTGTTTTTT; CDR3: CASSQRQGGEKLFF
D: NA; size: NA; V: TRBV20-1; J: TRBJ2-3; DNA: TGCAGTGCTAGACCCGGACGAGAGGTAGATACGCAGTATTTT; CDR3: CSARPGREVDTQYF
D: NA; size: many; V: TRBV7-9; J: TRBJ1-1; DNA: TGTGCCAGCAGCTTAGTCGCTGCGAACACTGAAGCTTTCTTT; CDR3: CASSLVAANTEAFF
D: TRBD1; size: few; V: TRBV20-1; J: TRBJ1-2; DNA: TGCAGTGCTAGAGAGACAGGGGAAGGTGGCTACACCTTC; CDR3: CSARETGEGGYTF
D: NA; size: NA; V: TRBV29-1; J: TRBJ1-5; DNA: TGCAGCGCGGGGGGGGCAGGGAGCAATCAGCCCCAGCATTTT; CDR3: CSAGGAGSNQPQHF
D: NA; size: many; V: TRBV28; J: TRBJ1-5; DNA: TGTGCCAGCAGTCTCCTCAGGGGTAGCAATCAGCCCCAGCATTTT; CDR3: CASSLLRGSNQPQHF
D: TRBD1; size: many; V: TRBV7-3; J: TRBJ2-1; DNA: TGTGCCAGCAGCTCCATTCCAGACAGGGTGTCCTACAATGAGCAGTTCTTC; CDR3: CASSSIPDRVSYNEQFF
D: NA; size: many; V: TRBV7-2; J: TRBJ2-7; DNA: TGTGCCAGCAGCTTAGATGTGAGGGAGCAGTACTTC; CDR3: CASSLDVREQYF
D: NA; size: many; V: TRBV7-2; J: TRBJ2-1; DNA: TGTGCCAGCAGGTATCGGGGGGCTTACAATGAGCAGTTCTTC; CDR3: CASRYRGAYNEQFF
D: TRBD1; size: few; V: TRBV28; J: TRBJ2-7; DNA: TGTGCCAGCAGTCCCCGGACAGGGAACGAGCAGTACTTC; CDR3: CASSPRTGNEQYF